This entry features one T cell receptor beta chain sequence. Its antigen is as yet unknown. CD45RO+ cells joined CCR7-negative CD45RA+ TemRA cells to form CD8 memory. This specimen comes from a study of shared clonotypes between healthy human individuals. Study-wide points: All-four-donor shared clonotypes had higher generation probabilities than non-shared clonotypes did. In a few donors, about 5% of naive CD4 clonotypes appeared in common.

An assay was performed, and its level was deep. TCRdb's table, derived via immunoSEQ multiplex PCR, lists solely in-frame clones and lacks some. The sample lists about 330,000 clones; around nine tenths were seen once. Per the germline V gene, CDR1 is MNHNY and CDR2 is SVGAGI (reference sequence). Trimming took 7 bases from V and 3 from J, leaving 13 bases between them. The CDR3 has 14 amino acids. This receptor was identified in a man younger than 30 in good health. The chain carries TRBV6-6 and TRBJ1-3; D gene unclear. What was sequenced was memory CD8+ T cells sorted from blood. Subset of the sample: CD45RO+ cells pooled with CCR7-negative TemRA cells. The CDR3 region is CASIRPGSGNTIYF. For the CDR3, the DNA is TGTGCCAGCATTCGGCCGGGGAGTGGAAACACCATATATTTT.